Each of the 3 T cell receptor beta chains below was sequenced from the same sample in a study of blood T cell repertoires in COVID-19. Here immunoSEQ multiplex PCR was the method, and the copy in TCRdb shows in-frame clones only, minus some. The table has 150,000 or so clones, approximately 95% seen once; the top ten hold around 2%. The specimen sequenced was peripheral blood. These receptors were collected from a woman aged 55 to 70 with COVID-19, enrolled during active disease.

J is TRBJ1-2 and V is TRBV27; D perhaps matches TRBD1 (6 bases). The CDR3 is 14 amino acids. Trimming cost V 7 bases and J 8 bases, with 20 bases left between them. Per germline, CDR1 MNHEY and CDR2 SMNVEV (reference sequence). As DNA, the CDR3 is TGTGCCAGCAAAATAGGGGGGGTCCCCTGGGGCTACACCTTC. Its protein is CASKIGGVPWGYTF.

This rearrangement joins TRBV19 to TRBJ1-2; TRBD1 is a possible D gene (5 bases). This CDR3 has 15 residues. Between the trimmed V and J ends, which lost 4 bases and 7 bases, there was a span of 19 bases. Germline assignment: CDR1 LNHDA and CDR2 SQIVND (reference sequence). DNA for the CDR3: TGTGCCAGTAGTACCGGGAGGCAGGGAATCGCTGGCTACACCTTC. Protein sequence: CASSTGRQGIAGYTF. The whole variable domain, remainder taken from reference TRBV19 and TRBJ1-2, is DGGITQSPKYLFRKEGQNVTLSCEQNLNHDAMYWYRQDPGQGLRLIYYSQIVNDFQKGDIAEGYSVSREKKESFPLTVTSAQKNPTAFYLCASSTGRQGIAGYTFGSGTRLTVV.

The genes are TRBV12-3 or TRBV12-4 and TRBJ1-1; D perhaps matches TRBD1 (6 bases). V was cut by 5 bases and J by 4 bases, with 11 bases left in between. There are 13 residues in the CDR3. CDR3 sequence reads: CASSGGRVTEAFF. The CDR3 DNA sequence: TGTGCCAGCAGTGGGGGCAGGGTCACTGAAGCTTTCTTT.